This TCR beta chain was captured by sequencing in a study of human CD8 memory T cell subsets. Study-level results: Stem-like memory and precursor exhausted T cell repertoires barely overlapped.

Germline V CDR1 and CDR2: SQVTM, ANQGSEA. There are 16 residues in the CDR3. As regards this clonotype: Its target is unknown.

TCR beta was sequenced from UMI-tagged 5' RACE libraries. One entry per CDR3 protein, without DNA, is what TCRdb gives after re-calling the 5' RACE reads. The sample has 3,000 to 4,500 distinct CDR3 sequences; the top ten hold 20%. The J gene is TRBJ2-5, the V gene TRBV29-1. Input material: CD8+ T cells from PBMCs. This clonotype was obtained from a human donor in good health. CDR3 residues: CSVEDRAYLLQETQYF.